The rows below give T cell receptor beta chains drawn from one sample of a study of human T cells and chemical hapten exposure. MiXCR, run by TCRdb on the RACE reads, gives a single entry per CDR3 protein. The sample shows 380,000 or so distinct CDR3 sequences, more than 4.5% of them seen only once. The sequences come from whole blood, collected in connection with sensitization to the hapten diphenylcyclopropenone (DPC). These receptors were collected from a woman between 45 and 65 years old with alopecia areata. Some clones in this sample may be carry-over from other donors' samples. The CDR3 runs from the conserved cysteine through the conserved F or W.

V	J	CDR3
TRBV6-5	TRBJ1-2	CASSYSGIDYGYTF
TRBV7-8	TRBJ1-2	CASSLAQGDYGYTF
TRBV28	TRBJ1-2	CASSLRQRLGYTF
TRBV4-2	TRBJ2-7	CASSQDIRLAGSSYEQYF
TRBV9	TRBJ1-1	CASSPRLTNTEAFF
TRBV29-1	TRBJ2-3	CSVEDTSGGSTDTQYF
TRBV13	TRBJ2-1	CASSLASGRANEQFF
TRBV6-6	TRBJ1-2	CASMKDGANYGYTF
TRBV7-2	TRBJ1-2	CASSLEDRDGYTF
TRBV6-2/TRBV6-3	TRBJ1-2	CASSLRQGRFYGYTF
TRBV4-3	TRBJ2-1	CASSQATSGIPIEQFF
TRBV2	TRBJ2-7	CASSAYEQYF
TRBV5-5	TRBJ2-6	CASSLGRGVSGANVLTF
TRBV5-4	TRBJ2-6	CASSAPSSGANVLTF
TRBV27	TRBJ2-1	CASSLSGDIFYNEQFF
TRBV7-2	TRBJ2-7	CASSLQGASEQYF
TRBV12-3/TRBV12-4	TRBJ1-2	CASSSGYGGYTF
TRBV12-3/TRBV12-4	TRBJ2-1	CASSPGVSSYNEQFF
TRBV6-6	TRBJ2-7	CASSQGQGAVYEQYF
TRBV20-1	TRBJ1-1	CSATPGGGDTEAFF
TRBV11-2	TRBJ2-1	CASSRGGDPYNEQFF
TRBV6-2/TRBV6-3	TRBJ2-1	CASSSAANGPQFF
TRBV20-1	TRBJ2-1	CSASLTIDNEQFF
TRBV11-2	TRBJ1-6	CASSPGRVNSPLHF
TRBV20-1	TRBJ2-3	CSASRPGSDTQYF
TRBV5-1	TRBJ2-1	CASSLGQGIKQFF
TRBV12-3/TRBV12-4	TRBJ2-7	CASSLVTRAVQYF
TRBV6-1	TRBJ1-1	CASRGSQENTEAFF
TRBV5-1	TRBJ2-1	CASILALGSPNNEQFF
TRBV6-5	TRBJ2-7	CASRRLSSSYEQYF
TRBV9	TRBJ2-5	CASSVVAGVSETQYF
TRBV20-1	TRBJ1-5	CSARGTDNQPQHF
TRBV20-1	TRBJ1-2	CSATYQGWDGYTF
TRBV6-5	TRBJ2-1	CASSYHYRLAGGNEQFF
TRBV7-2	TRBJ2-2	CASRESGTGELFF
TRBV7-2	TRBJ1-1	CASSFIGGRGNTEAFF
TRBV2	TRBJ1-1	CASSEGGNTEAFF
TRBV21-1	TRBJ2-5	CASSKGQSQETQYF
TRBV5-1	TRBJ1-1	CASSFRVVTEAFF
TRBV20-1	TRBJ2-3	CSARDGGRTDTQYF
TRBV24-1	TRBJ2-2	CATSPSLNTGELFF
TRBV6-2/TRBV6-3	TRBJ1-2	CASSRNPTQGYDGYTF
TRBV2	TRBJ1-1	CASKQEGDGPTEAFF
TRBV7-3	TRBJ2-7	CASSSTGNSEQYF
TRBV5-1	TRBJ2-7	CASSRGDPTGEQYF
TRBV10-3	TRBJ1-4	CAISEAATNEKLFF
TRBV12-3/TRBV12-4	TRBJ2-2	CASKLWVSGELFF
TRBV7-2	TRBJ2-2	CASSLVSPNTGELFF
TRBV20-1	TRBJ2-5	CSASPLRIETQYF
TRBV20-1	TRBJ2-3	CSARDGLRGIYTQYF
TRBV5-1	TRBJ2-2	CASSLSLRTYQTGELFF
TRBV2	TRBJ1-1	CASSESRGPTEAFF
TRBV10-1	TRBJ2-5	CASSERPREETQYF
TRBV4-2	TRBJ2-1	CASSTRTSGLYNEQFF
TRBV25-1	TRBJ1-6	CASNGQGWNSPLHF
TRBV6-1	TRBJ2-1	CAAGQLASYNEQFF
TRBV12-3/TRBV12-4	TRBJ1-6	CASSFGQAGDSPLHF